The rows below give T cell receptor beta chains drawn from one sample of a study of T cells in Graves' hyperthyroidism and ophthalmopathy. In TCRdb, the multiplex PCR reads were re-called with MiXCR into one record per CDR3 protein. Of roughly 660,000 distinct CDR3 sequences detected, approximately 15% appear once; the ten largest clones hold around a sixth. The sample taken for sequencing was blood. The receptors stem from a man in his fifties or sixties with Graves' hyperthyroidism. CDR3s include the opening cysteine and the closing phenylalanine or tryptophan. The D gene is left open where the match is weak. Not every row has a clone size; where given, it reads once, few, many or a size class.

v_call: TRBV12-3/TRBV12-4
j_call: TRBJ2-2
d_call: TRBD2
clone_size: many
cdr3_length: 15
cdr3_aa: CASSLAGRYSGELFF
cdr3_nt: TGTGCCAGCAGCCTAGCGGGGCGATATTCCGGGGAGCTGTTTTTT

v_call: TRBV14
j_call: TRBJ2-1
d_call: .
clone_size: once
cdr3_length: 12
cdr3_aa: CASSRGWNEQFF
cdr3_nt: TGTGCCAGCAGCCGAGGATGGAATGAGCAGTTCTTC

v_call: TRBV28
j_call: TRBJ1-4
d_call: .
clone_size: many
cdr3_length: 15
cdr3_aa: CASSLIGGEYKKLFF
cdr3_nt: TGTGCCAGCAGTTTAATTGGGGGCGAGTACAAAAAACTGTTTTTT

v_call: TRBV29-1
j_call: TRBJ2-1
d_call: .
clone_size: few
cdr3_length: 13
cdr3_aa: CSVEARRRDEQFF
cdr3_nt: TGCAGCGTTGAAGCGCGACGACGGGATGAGCAGTTCTTC

v_call: TRBV13
j_call: TRBJ2-7
d_call: .
clone_size: few
cdr3_length: 13
cdr3_aa: CASSLLTGDEQYF
cdr3_nt: TGTGCCAGCAGCTTACTAACAGGAGACGAGCAGTACTTC

v_call: TRBV10-1
j_call: TRBJ2-1
d_call: .
clone_size: .
cdr3_length: 15
cdr3_aa: CASRRQWDNYNEQFF
cdr3_nt: TGCGCCAGCAGACGCCAGTGGGATAACTACAATGAGCAGTTCTTC

v_call: TRBV11-2
j_call: TRBJ2-3
d_call: .
clone_size: many
cdr3_length: 14
cdr3_aa: CASSLPDHPDTQYF
cdr3_nt: TGTGCCAGCAGCTTGCCGGATCATCCGGATACGCAGTATTTT

v_call: TRBV9
j_call: TRBJ1-6
d_call: .
clone_size: few
cdr3_length: 13
cdr3_aa: CASSVELNSPLHF
cdr3_nt: TGTGCCAGCAGCGTAGAATTGAATTCACCCCTCCACTTT

v_call: TRBV7-9
j_call: TRBJ1-2
d_call: .
clone_size: .
cdr3_length: 14
cdr3_aa: CASSLGSGGHGYTF
cdr3_nt: TGTGCCAGCAGCTTAGGGTCAGGAGGGCATGGCTACACCTTC

v_call: TRBV7-2
j_call: TRBJ2-1
d_call: .
clone_size: .
cdr3_length: 18
cdr3_aa: CASSLVSRSAGTYNEQFF
cdr3_nt: TGTGCCAGCAGCTTAGTATCCAGAAGTGCGGGAACATACAATGAGCAGTTCTTC

v_call: TRBV7-2
j_call: TRBJ2-7
d_call: .
clone_size: many
cdr3_length: 15
cdr3_aa: CASSRRRAESYEQYF
cdr3_nt: TGTGCCAGCAGTCGGAGGAGGGCAGAGTCATACGAGCAGTACTTC

v_call: TRBV24-1
j_call: TRBJ2-3
d_call: TRBD1
clone_size: many
cdr3_length: 15
cdr3_aa: CATSDLGQGGDTQYF
cdr3_nt: TGTGCCACCAGTGATCTGGGACAGGGAGGAGATACGCAGTATTTT

v_call: TRBV5-1
j_call: TRBJ2-7
d_call: TRBD2
clone_size: .
cdr3_length: 15
cdr3_aa: CASSLISGRGHEQYF
cdr3_nt: TGCGCCAGCAGCTTGATCAGCGGGAGAGGGCACGAGCAGTACTTC

v_call: TRBV28
j_call: TRBJ2-6
d_call: TRBD1
clone_size: many
cdr3_length: 19
cdr3_aa: CASSATPGQGNTGANVLTF
cdr3_nt: TGTGCCAGCAGCGCTACCCCGGGACAGGGAAATACTGGGGCCAACGTCCTGACTTTC

v_call: TRBV30
j_call: TRBJ2-7
d_call: .
clone_size: .
cdr3_length: 13
cdr3_aa: CAWSGRGTSEQYF
cdr3_nt: TGTGCCTGGAGTGGGAGGGGCACCTCCGAGCAGTACTTC

v_call: TRBV15
j_call: TRBJ1-5
d_call: TRBD1
clone_size: few
cdr3_length: 15
cdr3_aa: CATSREGTENQPQHF
cdr3_nt: TGTGCCACCAGCAGAGAGGGGACAGAAAATCAGCCCCAGCATTTT

v_call: TRBV29-1
j_call: TRBJ2-7
d_call: TRBD2
clone_size: few
cdr3_length: 13
cdr3_aa: CSVVPRGAYEQYF
cdr3_nt: TGCAGCGTTGTCCCTCGGGGGGCCTACGAGCAGTACTTC

v_call: TRBV7-2
j_call: TRBJ2-4
d_call: .
clone_size: .
cdr3_length: 15
cdr3_aa: CASSISGTSLNIQYF
cdr3_nt: TGTGCCAGCAGCATCTCCGGGACGAGCTTAAACATTCAGTACTTC

v_call: TRBV28
j_call: TRBJ2-7
d_call: .
clone_size: .
cdr3_length: 16
cdr3_aa: CASSLEFSGAGYEQYF
cdr3_nt: TGTGCCAGCAGTTTAGAATTCTCGGGAGCCGGTTACGAGCAGTACTTC

v_call: TRBV11-2
j_call: TRBJ2-3
d_call: .
clone_size: few
cdr3_length: 19
cdr3_aa: CASSSKGTTYLRSGDTQYF
cdr3_nt: TGTGCCAGCAGCTCAAAAGGTACTACGTACCTCCGGTCCGGAGATACGCAGTATTTT

v_call: TRBV20-1
j_call: TRBJ2-3
d_call: .
clone_size: .
cdr3_length: 13
cdr3_aa: CSLPLVNTDTQYF
cdr3_nt: TGCAGCCTCCCTCTAGTAAACACAGATACGCAGTATTTT

v_call: TRBV2
j_call: TRBJ2-3
d_call: TRBD2
clone_size: .
cdr3_length: 16
cdr3_aa: CASRSPSGGGTDTQYF
cdr3_nt: TGTGCCAGCAGGTCCCCGAGTGGGGGGGGCACAGATACGCAGTATTTT